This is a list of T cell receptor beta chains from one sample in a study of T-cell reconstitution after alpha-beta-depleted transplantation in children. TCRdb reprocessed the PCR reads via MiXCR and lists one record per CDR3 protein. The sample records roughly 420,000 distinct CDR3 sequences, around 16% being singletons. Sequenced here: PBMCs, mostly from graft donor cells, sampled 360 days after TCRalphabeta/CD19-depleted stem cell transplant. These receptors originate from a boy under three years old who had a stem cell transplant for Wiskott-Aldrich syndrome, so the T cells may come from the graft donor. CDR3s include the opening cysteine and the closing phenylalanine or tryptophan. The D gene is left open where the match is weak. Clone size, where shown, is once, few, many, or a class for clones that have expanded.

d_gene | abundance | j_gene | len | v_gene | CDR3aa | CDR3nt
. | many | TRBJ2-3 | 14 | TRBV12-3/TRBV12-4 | CASSLDTYTDTQYF | TGTGCCAGCAGTTTAGACACCTACACAGATACGCAGTATTTT
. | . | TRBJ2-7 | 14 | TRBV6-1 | CASRVGTLGYEQYF | TGTGCCAGCAGGGTCGGGACCTTGGGATACGAGCAGTACTTC
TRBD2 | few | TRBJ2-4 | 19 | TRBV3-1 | CASSPGPLQRGIAKNIQYF | TGTGCCAGCAGCCCGGGACCGCTCCAGCGGGGGATAGCCAAAAACATTCAGTACTTC
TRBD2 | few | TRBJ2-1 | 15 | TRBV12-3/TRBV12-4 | CASSWGLAGNGEQFF | TGTGCCAGCAGTTGGGGACTAGCGGGAAATGGTGAGCAGTTCTTC
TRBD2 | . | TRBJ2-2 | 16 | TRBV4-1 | CASSQDTWEGPGELFF | TGCGCCAGCAGCCAAGATACTTGGGAGGGCCCAGGGGAGCTGTTTTTT
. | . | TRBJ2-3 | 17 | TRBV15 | CATSRGWRDISTDTQYF | TGTGCCACCAGCAGAGGTTGGAGGGACATCAGCACAGATACGCAGTATTTT
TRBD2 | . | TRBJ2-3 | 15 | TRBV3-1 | CASSQDGLAVDTQYF | TGTGCCAGCAGCCAAGATGGTCTAGCGGTAGATACGCAGTATTTT
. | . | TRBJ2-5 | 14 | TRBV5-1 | CASRQGLPQETQYF | TGCGCCAGCAGACAAGGACTCCCCCAAGAGACCCAGTACTTC
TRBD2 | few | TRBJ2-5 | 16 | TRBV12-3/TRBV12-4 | CASSSLSAGGQETQYF | TGTGCCAGCAGTTCTTTATCAGCGGGGGGGCAGGAGACCCAGTACTTC
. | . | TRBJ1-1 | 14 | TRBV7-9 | CASNDQGSYTEAFF | TGTGCCAGCAATGATCAGGGGTCCTACACTGAAGCTTTCTTT
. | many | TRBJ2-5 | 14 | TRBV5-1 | CASSLLANQETQYF | TGCGCCAGCAGCTTGCTAGCGAACCAAGAGACCCAGTACTTC
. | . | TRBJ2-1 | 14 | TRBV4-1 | CASRAAGAYNEQFF | TGCGCCAGCAGAGCGGCAGGGGCCTACAATGAGCAGTTCTTC
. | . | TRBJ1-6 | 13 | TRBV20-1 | CSARRQPNSPLHF | TGCAGTGCTAGACGTCAGCCAAATTCACCCCTCCACTTT
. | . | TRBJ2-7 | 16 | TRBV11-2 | CASSYRVADPLDEQYF | TGTGCCAGCAGCTATCGCGTAGCGGACCCTTTGGACGAGCAGTACTTC
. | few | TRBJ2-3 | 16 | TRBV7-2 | CASSTRDLGYTDTQYF | TGTGCCAGCAGCACACGGGACTTGGGATACACAGATACGCAGTATTTT
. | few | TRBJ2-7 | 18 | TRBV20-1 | CSAIIRPARNRDPYEQYF | TGCAGTGCTATCATTCGCCCCGCGCGGAACAGAGACCCCTACGAGCAGTACTTC
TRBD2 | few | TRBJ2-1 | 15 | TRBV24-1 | CATSDSGGPRDEQFF | TGTGCCACCAGTGATTCGGGGGGGCCTCGCGATGAGCAGTTCTTC
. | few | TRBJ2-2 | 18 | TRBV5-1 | CASSLEQGLITNTGELFF | TGCGCCAGCAGCTTGGAACAGGGCCTGATTACGAACACCGGGGAGCTGTTTTTT
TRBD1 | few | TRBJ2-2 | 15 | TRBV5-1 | CASRHGTGVAGELFF | TGCGCCAGCAGACACGGGACAGGGGTAGCCGGGGAGCTGTTTTTT
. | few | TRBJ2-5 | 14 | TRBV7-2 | CASTFRAGQETQYF | TGTGCCAGCACCTTCAGAGCGGGCCAAGAGACCCAGTACTTC
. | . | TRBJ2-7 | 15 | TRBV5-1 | CASSLQGGFPYEQYF | TGCGCCAGCAGCTTGCAGGGAGGTTTCCCCTACGAGCAGTACTTC
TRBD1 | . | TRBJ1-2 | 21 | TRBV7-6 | CASSLALENRGLTLRNYGYTF | TGTGCCAGCAGCTTAGCCCTCGAAAACAGGGGGCTGACGCTAAGAAACTATGGCTACACCTTC
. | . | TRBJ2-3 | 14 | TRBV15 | CATRREGVTDTQYF | TGTGCCACCCGGAGGGAGGGGGTCACAGATACGCAGTATTTT
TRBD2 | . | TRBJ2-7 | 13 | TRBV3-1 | CATRGLAGREQYF | TGTGCCACCCGGGGACTAGCGGGAAGGGAGCAGTACTTC
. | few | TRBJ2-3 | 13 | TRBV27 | CASSTAHTDTQYF | TGTGCCAGCAGTACTGCACACACAGATACGCAGTATTTT
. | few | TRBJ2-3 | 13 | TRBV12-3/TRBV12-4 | CASSLRGVNTQYF | TGTGCCAGCAGTTTAAGGGGAGTCAATACGCAGTATTTT
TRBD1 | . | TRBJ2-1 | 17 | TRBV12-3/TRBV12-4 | CASSLNPTGVGYTEQFF | TGTGCCAGCAGTTTGAACCCGACAGGGGTCGGGTACACTGAGCAGTTCTTC
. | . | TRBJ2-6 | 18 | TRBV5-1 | CASSLEVYSASGANVLTF | TGCGCCAGCAGCTTGGAGGTATACAGTGCCTCTGGGGCCAACGTCCTGACTTTC
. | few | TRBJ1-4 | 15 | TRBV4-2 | CASSHLWKANEKLFF | TGTGCCAGCAGCCATCTCTGGAAGGCAAACGAAAAACTGTTTTTT
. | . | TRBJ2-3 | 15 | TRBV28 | CASSFSLRSTDTQYF | TGTGCCAGCAGTTTTTCTTTGAGGAGCACAGATACGCAGTATTTT
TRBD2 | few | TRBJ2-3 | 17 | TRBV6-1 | CASRLAGGWPGTDTQYF | TGTGCCAGCCGACTAGCGGGGGGCTGGCCGGGCACAGATACGCAGTATTTT
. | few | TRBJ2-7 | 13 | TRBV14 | CASSSSLGDEQYF | TGTGCCAGCAGTTCCAGCCTAGGGGACGAGCAGTACTTC
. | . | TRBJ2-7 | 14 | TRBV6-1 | CASSRTGPLGEQYF | TGTGCCAGCAGCCGAACAGGGCCCCTGGGCGAGCAGTACTTC
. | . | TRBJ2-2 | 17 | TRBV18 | CASSRGRPSANTGELFF | TGTGCCAGCTCACGTGGGCGTCCGTCCGCGAACACCGGGGAGCTGTTTTTT
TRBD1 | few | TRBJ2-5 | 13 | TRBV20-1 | CSATGQRRETQYF | TGCAGTGCTACGGGACAGAGACGGGAGACCCAGTACTTC
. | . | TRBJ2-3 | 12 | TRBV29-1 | CSVLPTADTQYF | TGCAGCGTTCTCCCTACCGCAGATACGCAGTATTTT
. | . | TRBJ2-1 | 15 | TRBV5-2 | CARGPGGHWYNEQFF | TGTGCCAGGGGCCCGGGGGGACACTGGTACAATGAGCAGTTCTTC
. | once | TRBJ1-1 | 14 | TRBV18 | CASSPTSAGTEAFF | TGTGCCAGCTCACCAACATCAGCTGGCACTGAAGCTTTCTTT
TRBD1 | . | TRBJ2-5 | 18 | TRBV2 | CASKDPATWDRGRETQYF | TGTGCCAGCAAAGACCCCGCAACCTGGGACAGGGGTCGAGAGACCCAGTACTTC
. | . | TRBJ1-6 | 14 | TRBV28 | CASRRRGKDSPLHF | TGTGCCAGCCGGCGCAGGGGAAAGGATTCACCCCTCCACTTT